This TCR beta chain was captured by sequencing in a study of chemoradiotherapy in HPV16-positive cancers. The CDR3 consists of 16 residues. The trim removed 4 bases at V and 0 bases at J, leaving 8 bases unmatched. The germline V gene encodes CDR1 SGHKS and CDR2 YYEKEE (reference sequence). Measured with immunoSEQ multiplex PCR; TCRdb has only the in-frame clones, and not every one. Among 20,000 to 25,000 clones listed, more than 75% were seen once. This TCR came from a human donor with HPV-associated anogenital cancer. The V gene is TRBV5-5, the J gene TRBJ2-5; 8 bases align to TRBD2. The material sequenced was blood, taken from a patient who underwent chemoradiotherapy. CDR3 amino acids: CASSRRGSGDQETQYF. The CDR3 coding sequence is TGTGCCAGCAGCCGCCGCGGTAGCGGGGACCAAGAGACCCAGTACTTC.